The rows below give T cell receptor beta chains drawn from one sample of a study of blood T cells in healthy people across ages. Using its own MiXCR run on the 5' RACE reads, TCRdb lists one record per CDR3 protein. The data hold 600,000 to 650,000 distinct CDR3 sequences, with around 54% observed a single time. The sequencing sample was made of blood. The receptors derive from a man in his 60s in good health. Each CDR3 is given with its conserved first and last residue. D genes are given only for firm matches. Size values are once, few and many counts, or a class for expanded clones, and some rows have none.

J gene: TRBJ1-2; D gene: TRBD1; clone size: .; CDR3 length: 13; V gene: TRBV6-5; CDR3 protein: CASSHTGAYGYTF; CDR3 DNA: TGTGCCAGCAGTCATACAGGGGCCTATGGCTACACCTTC
J gene: TRBJ2-1; D gene: .; clone size: .; CDR3 length: 11; V gene: TRBV29-1; CDR3 protein: CSGARFNEQFF; CDR3 DNA: TGCAGCGGTGCAAGATTCAATGAGCAGTTCTTC
J gene: TRBJ2-5; D gene: .; clone size: .; CDR3 length: 15; V gene: TRBV3-1; CDR3 protein: CASSLIQGGQETQYF; CDR3 DNA: TGTGCCAGCAGCCTCATCCAGGGGGGCCAAGAGACCCAGTACTTC
J gene: TRBJ1-2; D gene: .; clone size: .; CDR3 length: 12; V gene: TRBV6-2/TRBV6-3; CDR3 protein: CASSYSRYGYTF; CDR3 DNA: TGTGCCAGCAGTTACTCGCGCTATGGCTACACCTTC
J gene: TRBJ1-5; D gene: TRBD1; clone size: .; CDR3 length: 16; V gene: TRBV27; CDR3 protein: CASSKGQGIGNQPQHF; CDR3 DNA: TGTGCCAGCAGCAAAGGACAGGGGATAGGCAATCAGCCCCAGCATTTT
J gene: TRBJ1-5; D gene: .; clone size: .; CDR3 length: 15; V gene: TRBV7-2; CDR3 protein: CASSRRPTSSQPQHF; CDR3 DNA: TGTGCCAGCAGCCGCCGGCCCACGAGTAGTCAGCCCCAGCATTTT
J gene: TRBJ1-4; D gene: TRBD1; clone size: .; CDR3 length: 17; V gene: TRBV9; CDR3 protein: CASSVGAGDSIGEKLFF; CDR3 DNA: TGTGCCAGCAGCGTAGGCGCGGGGGACAGTATTGGAGAAAAACTGTTTTTT
J gene: TRBJ1-1; D gene: .; clone size: .; CDR3 length: 9; V gene: TRBV29-1; CDR3 protein: CSYGTEAFF; CDR3 DNA: TGCAGCTATGGGACTGAAGCTTTCTTT
J gene: TRBJ2-7; D gene: TRBD1; clone size: few; CDR3 length: 16; V gene: TRBV3-1; CDR3 protein: CASSQDTGQGGHEQYF; CDR3 DNA: TGTGCCAGCAGCCAAGATACGGGACAGGGAGGCCACGAGCAGTACTTC
J gene: TRBJ2-7; D gene: TRBD2; clone size: .; CDR3 length: 18; V gene: TRBV5-1; CDR3 protein: CASSPRTSGGGLSYEQYF; CDR3 DNA: TGCGCCAGCAGCCCGCGGACTAGCGGGGGGGGCCTCTCCTACGAGCAGTACTTC
J gene: TRBJ2-6; D gene: .; clone size: few; CDR3 length: 23; V gene: TRBV10-3; CDR3 protein: CAISLGQGTYGYTFGSGTNVLTF; CDR3 DNA: .
J gene: TRBJ2-1; D gene: .; clone size: .; CDR3 length: 15; V gene: TRBV5-1; CDR3 protein: CASSPPDRSYNEQFF; CDR3 DNA: TGCGCCAGCAGCCCGCCGGACAGATCCTACAATGAGCAGTTCTTC
J gene: TRBJ2-5; D gene: TRBD2; clone size: many; CDR3 length: 16; V gene: TRBV6-2/TRBV6-3; CDR3 protein: CASTDPLAGLVKTQYF; CDR3 DNA: TGTGCCAGCACCGACCCCCTGGCGGGACTAGTAAAGACCCAGTACTTC